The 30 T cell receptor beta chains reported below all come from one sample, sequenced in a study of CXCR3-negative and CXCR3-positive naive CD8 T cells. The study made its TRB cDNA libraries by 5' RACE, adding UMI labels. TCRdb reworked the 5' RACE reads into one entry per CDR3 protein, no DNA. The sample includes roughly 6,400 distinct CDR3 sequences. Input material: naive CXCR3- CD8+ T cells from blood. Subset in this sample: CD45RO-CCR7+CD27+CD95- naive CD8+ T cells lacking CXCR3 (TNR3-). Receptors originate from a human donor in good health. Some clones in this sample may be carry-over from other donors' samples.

The CDR3 region is CASSYSFREQYF. This chain connects TRBV6-6 to TRBJ2-7. The CDR3 sequence is 12 residues long. Germline V gene sequence: CDR1 MNHNY, CDR2 SVGAGI (reference sequence).

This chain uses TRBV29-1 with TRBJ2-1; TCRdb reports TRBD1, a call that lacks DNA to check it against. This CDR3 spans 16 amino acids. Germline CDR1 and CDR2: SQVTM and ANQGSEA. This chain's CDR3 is CSVVLFRGQWDNEQFF.

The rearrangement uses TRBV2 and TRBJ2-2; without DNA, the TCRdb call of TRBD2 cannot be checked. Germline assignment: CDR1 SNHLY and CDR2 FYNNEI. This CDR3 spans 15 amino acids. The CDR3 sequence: CASTLETSFTGELFF. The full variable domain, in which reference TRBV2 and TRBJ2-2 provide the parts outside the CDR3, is EPEVTQTPSHQVTQMGQEVILRCVPISNHLYFYWYRQILGQKVEFLVSFYNNEISEKSEIFDDQFSVERPDGSNFTLKIRSTKLEDSAMYFCASTLETSFTGELFFGEGSRLTVL.

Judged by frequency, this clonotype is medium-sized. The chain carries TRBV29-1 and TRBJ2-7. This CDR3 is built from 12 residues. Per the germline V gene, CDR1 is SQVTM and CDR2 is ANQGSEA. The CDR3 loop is CSVVDPAYEQYF.

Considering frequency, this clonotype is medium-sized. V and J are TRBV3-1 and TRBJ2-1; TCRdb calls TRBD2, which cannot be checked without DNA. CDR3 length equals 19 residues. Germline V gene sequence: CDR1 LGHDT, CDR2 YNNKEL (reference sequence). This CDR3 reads CASSQERPLRGKTYNEQFF.

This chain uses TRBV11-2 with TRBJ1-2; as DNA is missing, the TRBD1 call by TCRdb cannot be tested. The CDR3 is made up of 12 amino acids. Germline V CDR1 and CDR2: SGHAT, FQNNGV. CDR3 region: CASRNPPDGYTF.

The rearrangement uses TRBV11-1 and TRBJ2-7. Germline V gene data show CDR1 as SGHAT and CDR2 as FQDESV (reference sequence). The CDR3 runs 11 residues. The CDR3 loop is CASSYQYEQYF.

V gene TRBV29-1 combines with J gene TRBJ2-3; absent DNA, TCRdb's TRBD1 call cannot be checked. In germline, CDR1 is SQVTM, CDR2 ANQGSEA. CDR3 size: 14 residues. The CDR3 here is CSVDRGRGTDTQYF.

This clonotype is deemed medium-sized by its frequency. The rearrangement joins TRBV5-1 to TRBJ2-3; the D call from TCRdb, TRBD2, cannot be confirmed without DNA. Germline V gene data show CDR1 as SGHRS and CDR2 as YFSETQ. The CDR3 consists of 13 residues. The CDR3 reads CASRPSGADTQYF.

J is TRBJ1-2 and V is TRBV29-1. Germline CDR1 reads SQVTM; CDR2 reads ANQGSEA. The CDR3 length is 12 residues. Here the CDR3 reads CSVGTEPYGYTF.

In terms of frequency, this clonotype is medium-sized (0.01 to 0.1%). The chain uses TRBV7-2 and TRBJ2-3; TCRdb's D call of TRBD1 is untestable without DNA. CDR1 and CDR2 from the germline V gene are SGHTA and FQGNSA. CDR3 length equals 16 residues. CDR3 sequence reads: CASSFIRGGTWDTQYF.

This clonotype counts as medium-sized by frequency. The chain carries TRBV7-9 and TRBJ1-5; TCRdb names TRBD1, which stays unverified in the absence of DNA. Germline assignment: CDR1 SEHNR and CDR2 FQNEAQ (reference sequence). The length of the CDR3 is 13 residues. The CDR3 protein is CASTRGENQPQHF. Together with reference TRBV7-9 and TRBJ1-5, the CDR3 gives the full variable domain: DTGVSQNPRHKITKRGQNVTFRCDPISEHNRLYWYRQTLGQGPEFLTYFQNEAQLEKSRLLSDRFSAERPKGSFSTLEIQRTEQGDSAMYLCASTRGENQPQHFGDGTRLSIL.

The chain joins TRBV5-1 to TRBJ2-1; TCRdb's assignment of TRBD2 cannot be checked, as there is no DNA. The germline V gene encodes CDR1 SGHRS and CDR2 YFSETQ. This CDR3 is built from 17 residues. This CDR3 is CASRSVAGGSSYNEQFF.

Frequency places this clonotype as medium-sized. CDR3 in amino acids: CASSSSGLAGGNNEQFF. V gene TRBV28 combines with J gene TRBJ2-1; TCRdb names TRBD2, which stays unverified in the absence of DNA. Germline values: CDR1 MDHEN, CDR2 SYDVKM. This CDR3 spans 17 amino acids. The complete variable domain, with remaining parts taken from reference TRBV28 and TRBJ2-1, reads DVKVTQSSRYLVKRTGEKVFLECVQDMDHENMFWYRQDPGLGLRLIYFSYDVKMKEKGDIPEGYSVSREKKERFSLILESASTNQTSMYLCASSSSGLAGGNNEQFFGPGTRLTVL.

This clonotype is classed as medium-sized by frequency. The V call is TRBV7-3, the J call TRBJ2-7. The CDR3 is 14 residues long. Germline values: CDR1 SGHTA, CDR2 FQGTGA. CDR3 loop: CASSVAGNSYEQYF.

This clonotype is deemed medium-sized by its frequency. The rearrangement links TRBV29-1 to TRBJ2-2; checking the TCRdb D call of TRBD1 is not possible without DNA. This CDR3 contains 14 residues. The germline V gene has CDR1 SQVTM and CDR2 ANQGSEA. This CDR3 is CSVPTGSGTGELFF.

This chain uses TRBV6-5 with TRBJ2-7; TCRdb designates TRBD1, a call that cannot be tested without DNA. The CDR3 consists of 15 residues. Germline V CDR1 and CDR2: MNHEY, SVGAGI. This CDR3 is CASSYSRTGGYEQYF.

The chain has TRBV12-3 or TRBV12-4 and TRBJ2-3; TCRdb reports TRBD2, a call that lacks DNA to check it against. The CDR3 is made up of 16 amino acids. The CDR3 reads CETLGLDSPRTDTQYF.

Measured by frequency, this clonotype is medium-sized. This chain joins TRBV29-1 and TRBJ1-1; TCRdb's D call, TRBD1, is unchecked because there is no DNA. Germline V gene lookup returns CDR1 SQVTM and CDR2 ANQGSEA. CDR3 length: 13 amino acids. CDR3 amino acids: CSVEVQGYTEAFF.

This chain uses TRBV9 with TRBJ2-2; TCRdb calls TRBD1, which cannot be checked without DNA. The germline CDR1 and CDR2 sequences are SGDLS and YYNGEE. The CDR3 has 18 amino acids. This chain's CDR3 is CASSVGTETMLDTGELFF. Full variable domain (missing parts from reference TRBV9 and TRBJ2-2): DSGVTQTPKHLITATGQRVTLRCSPRSGDLSVYWYQQSLDQGLQFLIQYYNGEERAKGNILERFSAQQFPDLHSELNLSSLELGDSALYFCASSVGTETMLDTGELFFGEGSRLTVL.

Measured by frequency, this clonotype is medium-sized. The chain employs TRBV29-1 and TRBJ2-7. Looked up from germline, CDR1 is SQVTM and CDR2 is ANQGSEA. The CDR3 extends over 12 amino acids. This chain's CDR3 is CSVEVSLYEQYF.

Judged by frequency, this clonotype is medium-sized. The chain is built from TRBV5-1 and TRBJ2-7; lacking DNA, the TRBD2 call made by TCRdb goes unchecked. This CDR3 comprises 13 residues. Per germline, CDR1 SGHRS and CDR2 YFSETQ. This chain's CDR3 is CASSPSGEGEQYF.

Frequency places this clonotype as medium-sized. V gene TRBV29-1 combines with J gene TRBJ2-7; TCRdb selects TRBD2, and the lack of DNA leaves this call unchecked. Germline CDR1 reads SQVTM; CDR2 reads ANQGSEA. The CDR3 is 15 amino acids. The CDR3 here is CSVALLAGTAGEQYF.

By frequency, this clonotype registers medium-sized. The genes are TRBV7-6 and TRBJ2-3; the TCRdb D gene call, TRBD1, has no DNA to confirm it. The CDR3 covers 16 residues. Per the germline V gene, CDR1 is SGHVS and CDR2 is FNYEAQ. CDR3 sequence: CASSYGGAGGTDTQYF. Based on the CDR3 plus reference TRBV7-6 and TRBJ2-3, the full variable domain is GAGVSQSPRYKVTKRGQDVALRCDPISGHVSLYWYRQALGQGPEFLTYFNYEAQQDKSGLPNDRFSAERPEGSISTLTIQRTEQRDSAMYRCASSYGGAGGTDTQYFGPGTRLTVL.

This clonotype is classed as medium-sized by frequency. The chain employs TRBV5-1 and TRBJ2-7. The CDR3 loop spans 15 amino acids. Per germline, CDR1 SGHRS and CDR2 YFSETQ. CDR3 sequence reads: CASSLADGVFTEQYF. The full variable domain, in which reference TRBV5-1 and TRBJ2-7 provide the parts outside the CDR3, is KAGVTQTPRYLIKTRGQQVTLSCSPISGHRSVSWYQQTPGQGLQFLFEYFSETQRNKGNFPGRFSGRQFSNSRSEMNVSTLELGDSALYLCASSLADGVFTEQYFGPGTRLTVT.

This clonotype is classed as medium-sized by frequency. CDR3 sequence: CSASTGTSGPSTDTQYF. V usage is TRBV20-1 and J usage is TRBJ2-3; the D call of TRBD2 rests on TCRdb alone, since no DNA is present to check it. CDR3 size: 17 residues. Germline V CDR1 and CDR2: DFQATT, SNEGSKA (reference sequence).

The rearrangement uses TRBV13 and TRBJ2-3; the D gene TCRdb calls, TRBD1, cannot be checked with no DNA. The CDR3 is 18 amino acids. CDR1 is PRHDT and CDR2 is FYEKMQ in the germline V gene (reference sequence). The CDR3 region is CASSSPQTPQGFTDTQYF.

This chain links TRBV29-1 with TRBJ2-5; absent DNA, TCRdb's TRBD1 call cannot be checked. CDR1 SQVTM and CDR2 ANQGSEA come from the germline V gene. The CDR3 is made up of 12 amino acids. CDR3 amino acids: CSATTVWETQYF.

The CDR3 protein is CASSLGLAGGRGTDTQYF. The chain employs TRBV5-5 and TRBJ2-3; the D call from TCRdb, TRBD2, cannot be confirmed without DNA. The CDR3 extends over 18 amino acids. The germline gives CDR1 SGHKS, CDR2 YYEKEE (reference sequence).

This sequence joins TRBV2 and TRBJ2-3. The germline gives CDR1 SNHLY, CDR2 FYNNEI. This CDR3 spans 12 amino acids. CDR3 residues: CATLESTDTQYF.